The subject of this entry is one T cell receptor (beta chain). Its antigen remains unknown. This table comes from immunoSEQ multiplex PCR, and its TCRdb copy is limited to in-frame clones, with some not included. The sample has about 6,800 clones; about four fifths are singletons. This record comes from a study of Ad26.COV2.S vaccination and SARS-CoV-2 variants. Study-wide results and caveats: Reportedly, spike-specific CD8+ and CD4+ T cell responses achieved substantial breadth once vaccination had taken place. For non-spike TCRs, breadth in vaccine recipients resembled that in placebo recipients. Measures of TCR breadth and depth may have fallen short of total T cell responses.

Sequencing was performed on peripheral blood, taken after recovery from COVID-19. The clonotype originates from a human donor who had recovered from COVID-19.

The CDR3 nucleotides read TGTGCCAGCAGCTTAGGATTCCGAGGGGGCATCTCGGGTGGCACTGAAGCTTTCTTT. Amino acids: CASSLGFRGGISGGTEAFF. The chain uses TRBV7-9 and TRBJ1-1; TRBD1 agrees at 7 bases. V trimming: 1 base; J trimming: 4 bases; junction bases outside the gene matches: 18. This CDR3 has 19 amino acids. Germline lookup yields CDR1 SEHNR and CDR2 FQNEAQ (reference sequence).